Each of the 25 T cell receptor beta chains below was sequenced from the same sample in a study of cytomegalovirus exposure and HLA in healthy donors. Produced via immunoSEQ multiplex PCR; TCRdb's table is partial and in-frame only. Among around 70,000 clones, 94% were seen once, and the ten largest hold under 2%. Source material: PBMCs. The receptors derive from a man aged 18-30 years in good health and CMV-seropositive.

V and J are TRBV18 and TRBJ2-7, with 8 bases matching TRBD2. Germline CDR1 KGHSH, CDR2 LQKENI. With 5 bases clipped from V and 0 bases from J, the junction kept 15 bases outside the gene matches. The CDR3 extends over 18 amino acids. Here the CDR3 reads CASSGASRTSRSSYEQYF. CDR3 in DNA: TGTGCCAGCTCAGGGGCCTCTCGGACTAGCAGGAGCTCCTACGAGCAGTACTTC.

The genes are TRBV28 and TRBJ1-1; D unresolved. Trimming shortened V by 5 bases and J by 2 bases, and 15 bases separated the two germline ends. Germline CDR1 and CDR2: MDHEN and SYDVKM. The CDR3 sequence is 15 residues long. CDR3 bases: TGTGCCAGCAGTCCGGCAGACACCTTAAACACTGAAGCTTTCTTT. Translating gives CASSPADTLNTEAFF.

The chain couples TRBV14 to TRBJ2-7, with TRBD1 as a possible D gene (6 bases). This CDR3 has 12 residues. Germline V gene sequence: CDR1 SGHDN, CDR2 FVKESK. Deletions cut 2 bases from V and 10 bases from J, with 12 bases between. CDR3 in amino acids: CASSQRNRDQYF. The CDR3 DNA sequence: TGTGCCAGCAGCCAACGAAACAGGGATCAGTACTTC.

Comments on this clone: Other DNA sequences in the sample encode the same CDR3. The V call is TRBV27, the J call TRBJ2-3; 8 bases align to TRBD2. Germline V gives CDR1 MNHEY, CDR2 SMNVEV (reference sequence). Trimming took 4 bases from V and 4 from J; bases not matched to a gene: 7. The CDR3 is made up of 15 amino acids. CDR3 sequence: CASSSLAGGSDTQYF. The CDR3 DNA reads as TGTGCCAGCAGTTCCCTCGCGGGAGGTTCAGATACGCAGTATTTT.

V and J are TRBV28 and TRBJ1-4; 7 bases align to TRBD1. The CDR3 loop spans 16 amino acids. V trimming: 6 bases; J trimming: 5 bases; junction bases outside the gene matches: 12. Looked up from germline, CDR1 is MDHEN and CDR2 is SYDVKM. In DNA form, the CDR3 reads TGTGCCAGCAGCCCACAGGGGCCACTTCAGAATGAAAAACTGTTTTTT. Its protein is CASSPQGPLQNEKLFF.

The chain links TRBV9 to TRBJ2-1; 7 bases are a match to TRBD1. J gave up 7 bases and V 3 bases, and 7 bases lay outside the gene matches. There are 14 residues in the CDR3. Germline V gene sequence: CDR1 SGDLS, CDR2 YYNGEE. CDR3 DNA: TGTGCCAGCAGCGAGTCCGGGACAGAGAATGAGCAGTTCTTC. Amino acid sequence: CASSESGTENEQFF. The full variable domain, completed using reference TRBV9 and TRBJ2-1, is DSGVTQTPKHLITATGQRVTLRCSPRSGDLSVYWYQQSLDQGLQFLIQYYNGEERAKGNILERFSAQQFPDLHSELNLSSLELGDSALYFCASSESGTENEQFFGPGTRLTVL.

This chain connects TRBV5-4 to TRBJ2-7; 8 nucleotides line up with TRBD2. This CDR3 comprises 15 residues. V shed 0 bases, J shed 0 bases, and the junction held 2 bases outside the gene matches. CDR1 is SGHNT, CDR2 YYREEE, per germline (reference sequence). The CDR3 region is CASSLGSGSSYEQYF. The CDR3 nucleotides read TGTGCCAGCAGCTTGGGCAGCGGGAGCTCCTACGAGCAGTACTTC.

This chain links TRBV5-6 with TRBJ1-4; no clear D. Germline loops: CDR1 SGHDT, CDR2 YYEEEE. V was trimmed by 3 bases and J by 0 bases, leaving 9 bases between them. CDR3 length: 15 residues. The CDR3 loop reads CASSSEAATNEKLFF. CDR3 in DNA: TGTGCCAGCAGCTCGGAGGCCGCAACTAATGAAAAACTGTTTTTT. The whole variable domain, filled in from reference TRBV5-6 and TRBJ1-4, reads DAGVTQSPTHLIKTRGQQVTLRCSPKSGHDTVSWYQQALGQGPQFIFQYYEEEERQRGNFPDRFSGHQFPNYSSELNVNALLLGDSALYLCASSSEAATNEKLFFGSGTQLSVL.

This chain links TRBV9 with TRBJ1-3; 8 bases agree with TRBD1. Germline CDR1 is SGDLS and CDR2 is YYNGEE. V shed 4 bases and J 3 bases; nucleotides not matched to a gene: 3. The CDR3 length is 14 residues. The CDR3 is CASSLTGGGNTIYF. CDR3 sequence (DNA): TGTGCCAGCAGCTTAACAGGGGGTGGAAACACCATATATTTT.

This chain connects TRBV7-3 to TRBJ2-1; 7 bases match TRBD2. Looked up from germline, CDR1 is SGHTA and CDR2 is FQGTGA. Trimming took 5 bases from V and 0 from J; bases not matched to a gene: 7. CDR3 length: 16 residues. CDR3 DNA: TGTGCCAGCAGCACCCGCGGCGGGAGCTCCTACAATGAGCAGTTCTTC. Protein product: CASSTRGGSSYNEQFF.

The chain recombines TRBV4-1 with TRBJ2-1; maybe TRBD1 (5 bases). This CDR3 region has 14 residues. The V end was cut by 0 bases, the J end by 14 bases, with 17 bases between. Germline CDR1 reads MGHRA; CDR2 reads YSYEKL. The CDR3 loop reads CASSQEGQGYGKFF. As DNA, the CDR3 is TGCGCCAGCAGCCAAGAGGGTCAGGGTTATGGGAAGTTCTTC.

This clone showed up just a few times. V and J are TRBV6-5 and TRBJ2-7; 12 positions agree with TRBD2. This CDR3 has 11 amino acids. The V segment lost 8 bases and the J segment 8 bases; nucleotides outside the gene matches: 1. Germline CDR1 and CDR2: MNHEY and SVGAGI. CDR3 amino acids: CASGLAGQQYF. The CDR3 coding sequence is TGTGCCAGCGGACTAGCGGGACAGCAGTACTTC.

The J gene is TRBJ2-4, the V gene TRBV2; the match to TRBD1 covers 10 bases. The germline gives CDR1 SNHLY, CDR2 FYNNEI. The CDR3 length is 17 residues. J gave up 0 bases and V 4 bases, and 6 bases lay outside the gene matches. The CDR3 DNA sequence: TGTGCCAGCAGTGCAACGGGACAGGGGCTAGCCAAAAACATTCAGTACTTC. Residues: CASSATGQGLAKNIQYF.

This clone was recorded once. This chain links TRBV6-6 with TRBJ2-7; D is ambiguous. Germline V gene data show CDR1 as MNHNY and CDR2 as SVGAGI (reference sequence). There are 14 residues in the CDR3. Trimming cost V 7 bases and J 0 bases, with 13 bases left between them. For the CDR3, the DNA is TGTGCCAGCACCTTGCAGGAATCCTCCTACGAGCAGTACTTC. It specifies CASTLQESSYEQYF.

The chain couples TRBV7-2 to TRBJ1-1, with 8 bases lining up with TRBD1. This CDR3 contains 16 residues. Per the germline V gene, CDR1 is SGHTA and CDR2 is FQGNSA. V shed 5 bases and J 0 bases; nucleotides not matched to a gene: 8. The CDR3 coding sequence is TGTGCCAGCAGCCCCCACCTACAGGGGGTGAACACTGAAGCTTTCTTT. Encoded protein: CASSPHLQGVNTEAFF.

The chain employs TRBV7-9 and TRBJ1-4, with 7 nucleotides matching TRBD1. V lost 5 bases, J lost 3 bases, and 3 bases stayed unmatched. The CDR3 length is 14 residues. Germline-derived CDR1 and CDR2 are SEHNR and FQNEAQ (reference sequence). The CDR3 nucleotides are TGTGCCAGCAGCACGGGACAGCCTAATGAAAAACTGTTTTTT. Translation gives CASSTGQPNEKLFF.

This chain joins TRBV6-1 and TRBJ2-5; D unresolved. V was trimmed by 6 bases and J by 5 bases, leaving 7 bases between them. The CDR3 covers 11 residues. Germline-derived CDR1 and CDR2 are MNHNS and SASEGT. The CDR3 region is CASRARETQYF. CDR3 nucleotide sequence: TGTGCCAGCAGAGCGAGGGAGACCCAGTACTTC.

The chain carries TRBV2 and TRBJ1-1; 9 bases agree with TRBD1. The V gene end was trimmed by 5 bases and the J gene end by 2 bases; junction bases not matched to a gene: 9. The CDR3 consists of 16 residues. Germline V gives CDR1 SNHLY, CDR2 FYNNEI. The CDR3, as DNA: TGTGCCAGCAGTCCTCCCCGGGACAGGGTTAACACTGAAGCTTTCTTT. This translates into CASSPPRDRVNTEAFF.

The J gene is TRBJ2-4, the V gene TRBV5-1, with TRBD1 as a possible D gene (6 bases). Trimming shortened V by 4 bases and J by 1 base, and 9 bases separated the two germline ends. Germline CDR1 and CDR2: SGHRS and YFSETQ. The length of the CDR3 is 14 residues. The CDR3 protein is CASSPGQAKNIQYF. The CDR3 bases are TGCGCCAGCAGCCCCGGACAGGCCAAAAACATTCAGTACTTC.

V and J are TRBV11-2 and TRBJ2-2; the D gene is possibly TRBD1 (6 bases). V was shortened by 3 bases and J by 0 bases, with 11 bases between the two germline ends. The length of the CDR3 is 16 residues. Germline V gene lookup returns CDR1 SGHAT and CDR2 FQNNGV. The CDR3 spells CASSFVRGTNTGELFF. For the CDR3, the DNA is TGTGCCAGCAGCTTTGTCAGGGGAACGAACACCGGGGAGCTGTTTTTT.

The chain couples TRBV19 to TRBJ1-5; unclear D gene. CDR1 LNHDA and CDR2 SQIVND come from the germline V gene (reference sequence). CDR3 length: 15 amino acids. Trimming stripped 8 bases from V and 0 bases from J, with 14 bases between. The CDR3 sequence: CASQESIYSNQPQHF. CDR3 DNA sequence: TGTGCCAGTCAAGAGTCTATTTATAGCAATCAGCCCCAGCATTTT.

This clone is labeled medium-sized (0.01 to 0.1%). The chain links TRBV14 to TRBJ2-5; the D gene is possibly TRBD2 (5 bases). The CDR3 length is 13 residues. Germline V gene data show CDR1 as SGHDN and CDR2 as FVKESK. Trimming took off 4 bases at V and 2 bases at J, with 8 bases between the two ends. DNA for the CDR3: TGTGCCAGCAGCCGGACTTTACAAGAGACCCAGTACTTC. This codes for CASSRTLQETQYF.

This chain uses TRBV5-1 with TRBJ1-2; unclear D gene. CDR1 and CDR2 from the germline V gene are SGHRS and YFSETQ. The CDR3 is made up of 15 amino acids. V was clipped by 4 bases and J by 1 base, with 14 bases between them. CDR3 protein: CASSRLGGINYGYTF. CDR3 nucleotide sequence: TGCGCCAGCAGCCGCTTGGGAGGGATTAACTATGGCTACACCTTC.

J is TRBJ1-4 and V is TRBV28; D uncertain. The CDR3 length is 13 residues. Trimming cost V 6 bases and J 3 bases, with 8 bases left between them. Germline V CDR1 and CDR2: MDHEN, SYDVKM. Here the CDR3 DNA reads TGTGCCAGCAGCTGGAGATCTAATGAAAAACTGTTTTTT. Protein sequence: CASSWRSNEKLFF.

The genes are TRBV19 and TRBJ2-2, with D tentatively TRBD2 (5 bases). Germline V gives CDR1 LNHDA, CDR2 SQIVND (reference sequence). CDR3 length: 15 amino acids. Trimming stripped 3 bases from V and 6 bases from J, with 14 bases between. CDR3 nucleotides: TGTGCCAGTAGTATCCTAGCAAGAAGCCCCGGGGAGCTGTTTTTT. This translates into CASSILARSPGELFF.